The present TCR beta chain was sequenced within a study of beta chain features in type 1 diabetes. In the study overall: Investigators examined nearly 110,000,000 sorted cells across all samples. Findings of the study overall: More deletions and fewer insertions at VDJ junctions were seen in type 1 diabetes patients.

Expressed TCRB transcripts got sequenced, as all isolated RNA was reverse transcribed. Generated by immunoSEQ multiplex PCR, the TCRdb table keeps only in-frame clones and is missing some. The data contain about 110,000 clones, 30% to 40% of them seen just once; the ten biggest clones take up approximately 0.065%. V dropped 3 bases and J dropped 7; count of bases not matched to a gene: 5. CDR1 is SGHNT and CDR2 is YYREEE in the germline V gene (reference sequence). This CDR3 comprises 16 residues. This clone turned up a few times. Its antigen remains unidentified. Every sorted population was more than 98% pure.

Material: stem cell memory CD4+ T cells from blood. The chain joins TRBV5-4 to TRBJ2-4; TRBD2 aligns across 15 bases. The receptor was isolated from a woman aged 18-29 years in good health. The CDR3: CASSSGLAGGGNIQYF. CDR3 sequence (DNA): TGTGCCAGCAGCTCCGGACTAGCGGGAGGGGGGAACATTCAGTACTTC.